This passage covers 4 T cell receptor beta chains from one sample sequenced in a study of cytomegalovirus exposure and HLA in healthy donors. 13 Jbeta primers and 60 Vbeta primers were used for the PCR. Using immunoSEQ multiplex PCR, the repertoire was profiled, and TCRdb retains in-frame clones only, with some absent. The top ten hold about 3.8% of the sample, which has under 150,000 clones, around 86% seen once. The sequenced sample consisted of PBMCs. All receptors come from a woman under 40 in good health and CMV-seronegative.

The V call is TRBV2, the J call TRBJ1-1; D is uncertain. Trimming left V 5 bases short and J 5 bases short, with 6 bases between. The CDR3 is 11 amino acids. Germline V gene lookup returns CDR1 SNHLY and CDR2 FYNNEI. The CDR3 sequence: CASSRFTEAFF. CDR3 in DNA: TGTGCCAGCAGTCGGTTTACTGAAGCTTTCTTT.

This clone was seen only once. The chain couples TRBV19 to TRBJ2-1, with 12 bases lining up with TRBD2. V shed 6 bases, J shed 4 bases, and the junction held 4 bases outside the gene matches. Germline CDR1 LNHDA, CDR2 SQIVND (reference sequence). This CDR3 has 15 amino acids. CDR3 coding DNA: TGTGCCAGTAGGACTAGCGGGAGTTTTTACAATGAGCAGTTCTTC. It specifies CASRTSGSFYNEQFF.

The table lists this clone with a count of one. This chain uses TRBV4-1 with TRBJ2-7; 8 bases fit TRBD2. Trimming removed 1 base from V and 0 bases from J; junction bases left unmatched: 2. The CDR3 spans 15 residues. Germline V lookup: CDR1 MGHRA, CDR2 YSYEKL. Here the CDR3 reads CASSQASGSSYEQYF. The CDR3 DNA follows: TGCGCCAGCAGCCAAGCTAGCGGGTCCTCCTACGAGCAGTACTTC.

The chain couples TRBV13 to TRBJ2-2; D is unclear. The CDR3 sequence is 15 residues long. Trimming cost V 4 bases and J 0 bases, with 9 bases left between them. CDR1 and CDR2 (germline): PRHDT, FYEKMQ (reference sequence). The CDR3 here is CASSYRPPNTGELFF. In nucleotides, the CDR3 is TGTGCCAGCAGCTACAGACCGCCGAACACCGGGGAGCTGTTTTTT. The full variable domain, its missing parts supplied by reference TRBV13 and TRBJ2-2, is AAGVIQSPRHLIKEKRETATLKCYPIPRHDTVYWYQQGPGQDPQFLISFYEKMQSDKGSIPDRFSAQQFSDYHSELNMSSLELGDSALYFCASSYRPPNTGELFFGEGSRLTVL.